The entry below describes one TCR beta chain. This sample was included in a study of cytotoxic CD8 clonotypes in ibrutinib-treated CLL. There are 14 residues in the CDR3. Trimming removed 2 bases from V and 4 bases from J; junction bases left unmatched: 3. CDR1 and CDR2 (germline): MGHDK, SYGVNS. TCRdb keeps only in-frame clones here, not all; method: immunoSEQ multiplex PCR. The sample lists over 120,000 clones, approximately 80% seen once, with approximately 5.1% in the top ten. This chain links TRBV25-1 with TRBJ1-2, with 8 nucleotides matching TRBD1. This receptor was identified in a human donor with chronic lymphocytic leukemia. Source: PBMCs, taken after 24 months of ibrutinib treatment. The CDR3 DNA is TGTGCCAGCAGTGAACTTACAGGGGGCTATGGCTACACCTTC. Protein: CASSELTGGYGYTF.